Below, one T cell receptor (beta chain) is given with its context. Antigen: not known. TCRdb reprocessed the 5' RACE reads; each CDR3 protein has one entry and no DNA is given. This sample's clone table lists 500,000 or so distinct CDR3 sequences. The sample belongs to a study of T cells expressing NK-cell markers. General study points: NKG2C+ dominant clonotype frequencies in over 5 donors were roughly 1.0-7.5% of CD8+ T cells.

Germline-derived CDR1 and CDR2 are LGHNA and YNFKEQ. The CDR3 runs to 13 residues. The chain recombines TRBV4-2 with TRBJ2-1. The sequenced material came from blood T cells: a sorted CD56 or NKG2C T cell subset, CD4+ or CD8+ T cells, or bulk PBMC T cells (not recorded which). The origin of this receptor is a man aged 18-30 years in good health. The CDR3 loop is CASSQAILNEQFF.